Each of the 32 T cell receptor beta chains below was sequenced from the same sample in a study of cytomegalovirus exposure and HLA in healthy donors (TCRdb year 2017). Library preparation used the immunoSEQ multiplex PCR assay. The multiplex PCR relied on a mix of 60 forward primers for TCR Vbeta segments and 13 reverse primers for TCR Jbeta segments. The source is immuneACCESS, and TCRdb retained only in-frame sequences with V and J called. Part of the clones is not carried over; for the studies checked, unresolved V genes explain less than half of this, and the remainder is unexplained. Here the sample has around 180,000 clones; roughly 80% occur a single time. The biggest ten clones account for 4.5% to 7.5% of the sample. Sequenced: PBMCs. These receptors came from a woman aged 30 to 39 in good health and CMV-seropositive.

The DNA of the CDR3 is TGTGCCAGCAGCGTAGACCCCCCGGGACTAGTGAGCCATGAGCAGTTCTTC. Translating it yields CASSVDPPGLVSHEQFF. V usage is TRBV9 and J usage is TRBJ2-1; 8 bases fit TRBD2. Germline V gene lookup returns CDR1 SGDLS and CDR2 YYNGEE. The CDR3 is 17 amino acids. J lost 8 bases, V lost 0 bases, and 13 bases had no gene match.

The chain links TRBV27 to TRBJ2-1; TRBD1 aligns across 7 bases. The CDR3 is made up of 17 amino acids. CDR1 and CDR2 (germline): MNHEY, SMNVEV (reference sequence). J lost 0 bases, V lost 4 bases, and 9 bases had no gene match. CDR3 amino acids: CASSSWTGSYSYNEQFF. The CDR3 nucleotides are TGTGCCAGCAGTTCCTGGACAGGATCCTACTCCTACAATGAGCAGTTCTTC.

This clone was seen once. The V gene is TRBV27, the J gene TRBJ1-2; tentatively, D is TRBD1 (5 bases). Trimming shortened V by 1 base and J by 8 bases, and 14 bases separated the two germline ends. Germline V CDR1 and CDR2: MNHEY, SMNVEV (reference sequence). The CDR3 is 14 amino acids. The CDR3 DNA reads TGTGCCAGCAGTTTATGGTCAGGGCAGGGCGGCTACACCTTC. Translation: CASSLWSGQGGYTF.

The chain has TRBV10-3 and TRBJ1-5; no clear D. This CDR3 region has 12 residues. The V end was cut by 2 bases, the J end by 4 bases, with 3 bases between. Germline CDR1 reads ENHRY; CDR2 reads SYGVKD. CDR3 region: CAISETNQPQHF. The CDR3 coding sequence is TGTGCCATCAGTGAGACTAATCAGCCCCAGCATTTT.

CDR3 protein: CASTPRDRGYNEQFF. CDR3 coding DNA: TGTGCCAGCACCCCCCGGGACAGGGGTTACAATGAGCAGTTCTTC. This sequence joins TRBV2 and TRBJ2-1; the match to TRBD1 covers 10 bases. J gave up 4 bases and V 7 bases, and 7 bases lay outside the gene matches. Looked up from germline, CDR1 is SNHLY and CDR2 is FYNNEI. The CDR3 spans 15 residues.

V and J are TRBV7-9 and TRBJ1-5; no clear D. Germline V lookup: CDR1 SEHNR, CDR2 FQNEAQ (reference sequence). This CDR3 has 12 amino acids. V was pared by 1 base and J by 7 bases, with 5 bases between. As DNA, the CDR3 is TGTGCCAGCAGCTTAGGTGGCCAGCCCCAGCATTTT. Its protein product is CASSLGGQPQHF. Full variable domain (remainder filled in from reference TRBV7-9 and TRBJ1-5): DTGVSQNPRHKITKRGQNVTFRCDPISEHNRLYWYRQTLGQGPEFLTYFQNEAQLEKSRLLSDRFSAERPKGSFSTLEIQRTEQGDSAMYLCASSLGGQPQHFGDGTRLSIL.

The genes are TRBV6-5 and TRBJ2-5; TRBD2 matches 7 bases. The CDR3 contains 14 residues. CDR1 is MNHEY, CDR2 SVGAGI, per germline. After removal of 6 bases from V and 1 base from J, the junction contained 5 bases not matched to a gene. DNA of the CDR3: TGTGCCAGCAGCCCTCGGGGGGTCCAAGAGACCCAGTACTTC. It yields the protein CASSPRGVQETQYF.

The chain has TRBV18 and TRBJ2-4; D might be TRBD1 (6 bases). From germline, CDR1 is KGHSH and CDR2 LQKENI. This CDR3 spans 18 amino acids. V dropped 3 bases and J dropped 0 bases, with 18 bases sitting between them. The CDR3 nucleotides read TGTGCCAGCTCACCCGACAGGTTGTCGGTACTAGCCAAAAACATTCAGTACTTC. Protein sequence: CASSPDRLSVLAKNIQYF. The whole variable domain, filled in from reference TRBV18 and TRBJ2-4, reads NAGVMQNPRHLVRRRGQEARLRCSPMKGHSHVYWYRQLPEEGLKFMVYLQKENIIDESGMPKERFSAEFPKEGPSILRIQQVVRGDSAAYFCASSPDRLSVLAKNIQYFGAGTRLSVL.

The chain joins TRBV27 to TRBJ1-2; unclear D gene. Trimming removed 5 bases at V and 2 bases at J, with 9 bases between. Germline-derived CDR1 and CDR2 are MNHEY and SMNVEV (reference sequence). The CDR3 extends over 13 amino acids. The CDR3 region is CASSGQLNYGYTF. DNA of the CDR3: TGTGCCAGCAGTGGGCAGCTAAACTATGGCTACACCTTC.

This sequence joins TRBV7-9 and TRBJ1-2, with D hard to call. CDR1 is SEHNR and CDR2 is FQNEAQ in the germline V gene (reference sequence). V shed 3 bases and J shed 4 bases, with 12 bases lying between them. There are 14 residues in the CDR3. The CDR3 spells CASSFSVQVYGYTF. The CDR3 nucleotides are TGTGCCAGCAGCTTTTCCGTTCAGGTCTATGGCTACACCTTC.

This clone was seen only once. The chain recombines TRBV19 with TRBJ1-5, with 7 positions matching TRBD1. Germline CDR1 LNHDA, CDR2 SQIVND (reference sequence). The CDR3 spans 14 residues. V was clipped by 7 bases and J by 4 bases; unmatched bases: 7. In DNA, the CDR3 is TGTGCCAGTACCCTACAGGGGATGAATCAGCCCCAGCATTTT. Amino acids: CASTLQGMNQPQHF.

This clone was detected only once. This sequence joins TRBV5-3 and TRBJ2-2; 12 bases line up with TRBD2. TRBV5-3 is given ORF status, its function remaining uncertain. This CDR3 comprises 17 residues. The V and J ends lost 4 bases and 3 bases, in that order; junction bases with no gene match: 7. CDR3 loop: CARSQTSGGTYTGELFF. CDR3 DNA sequence: TGTGCCAGAAGCCAAACTAGCGGGGGGACTTACACCGGGGAGCTGTTTTTT.

The chain has TRBV7-3 and TRBJ1-1; tentatively, D is TRBD1 (6 bases). Germline values: CDR1 SGHTA, CDR2 FQGTGA. Trimming cost V 6 bases and J 1 base, with 15 bases left between them. This CDR3 spans 15 amino acids. The CDR3 reads CASSSQGLGNTEAFF. The CDR3 coding sequence is TGTGCCAGCAGTTCACAGGGATTGGGGAACACTGAAGCTTTCTTT.

This chain uses TRBV11-2 with TRBJ2-3, with TRBD2 as a possible D gene (5 bases). V lost 4 bases and J lost 12, with 23 bases in between. The germline V gene has CDR1 SGHAT and CDR2 FQNNGV. The CDR3 contains 15 residues. CDR3 amino acids: CASSSPEGIWTPQYF. CDR3 DNA sequence: TGTGCCAGCAGCTCCCCCGAGGGTATATGGACCCCCCAGTATTTT.

This clone has just a few counts. The CDR3 protein is CASSAEQGARTGELFF. The CDR3 DNA follows: TGTGCCAGCAGCGCGGAACAGGGGGCGAGGACCGGGGAGCTGTTTTTT. V is TRBV9 and J is TRBJ2-2; 9 nucleotides align to TRBD1. J gave up 5 bases and V 3 bases, and 8 bases lay outside the gene matches. Germline CDR1 and CDR2: SGDLS and YYNGEE. The CDR3 loop spans 16 amino acids.

V gene TRBV27 combines with J gene TRBJ2-7, with 9 bases matching TRBD1. CDR1 and CDR2 (germline): MNHEY, SMNVEV (reference sequence). After removal of 5 bases from V and 5 bases from J, the junction contained 10 bases not matched to a gene. The length of the CDR3 is 15 residues. The CDR3 DNA follows: TGTGCCAGCAGTACTCCGGGGACAGGGCGCCACGAGCAGTACTTC. This gives the protein CASSTPGTGRHEQYF.

This sequence joins TRBV6-5 and TRBJ1-6, with D uncertain. The length of the CDR3 is 14 residues. Trimming took 2 bases from V and 8 from J, leaving 10 bases between them. From germline, CDR1 is MNHEY and CDR2 SVGAGI. The CDR3 sequence: CASSYPYPDSPLHF. The DNA for the CDR3 is TGTGCCAGCAGTTACCCTTACCCAGATTCACCCCTCCACTTT.

The rearrangement joins TRBV7-2 to TRBJ2-7, with 8 bases aligning to TRBD2. V shed 1 base and J 1 base; nucleotides not matched to a gene: 3. The CDR3 extends over 15 amino acids. The V gene's germline CDR1 is SGHTA and CDR2 FQGNSA. As DNA, the CDR3 is TGTGCCAGCAGCTTAGAACTAGCGGTGTCCTACGAGCAGTACTTC. Amino acid sequence: CASSLELAVSYEQYF.

V gene TRBV2 combines with J gene TRBJ2-1; 8 bases line up with TRBD2. Germline CDR1 SNHLY, CDR2 FYNNEI. There are 16 residues in the CDR3. The V segment lost 3 bases and the J segment 4 bases; nucleotides outside the gene matches: 8. The chain's CDR3 is CASSDDASGFYNEQFF. As DNA, the CDR3 is TGTGCCAGCAGTGACGATGCTAGCGGGTTTTACAATGAGCAGTTCTTC. The full variable domain, with the rest looked up from reference TRBV2 and TRBJ2-1, is EPEVTQTPSHQVTQMGQEVILRCVPISNHLYFYWYRQILGQKVEFLVSFYNNEISEKSEIFDDQFSVERPDGSNFTLKIRSTKLEDSAMYFCASSDDASGFYNEQFFGPGTRLTVL.

The J gene is TRBJ2-7, the V gene TRBV7-9; the match to TRBD2 covers 7 bases. Germline V gene lookup returns CDR1 SEHNR and CDR2 FQNEAQ (reference sequence). V was clipped by 3 bases and J by 3 bases; unmatched bases: 11. CDR3 length: 16 amino acids. CDR3: CASSLHSKRDVYEQYF. The CDR3 bases are TGTGCCAGCAGCTTGCATTCTAAGCGGGATGTCTACGAGCAGTACTTC.

The chain uses TRBV11-2 and TRBJ1-6, with no clear D. Trimming cost V 5 bases and J 10 bases, with 15 bases left between them. The germline V gene has CDR1 SGHAT and CDR2 FQNNGV. CDR3 size: 14 residues. The CDR3 DNA follows: TGTGCCAGCAGCCAGAGTATCGGGGAATCACCCCTCCACTTT. It codes for CASSQSIGESPLHF.

This chain joins TRBV10-2 and TRBJ2-7; D is unresolved. This CDR3 contains 12 residues. The germline V gene encodes CDR1 WSHSY and CDR2 SAAADI. The V end was cut by 2 bases, the J end by 4 bases, with 6 bases between. CDR3 nucleotide sequence: TGCGCCAGCAGTGAGCCTAAGTACGAGCAGTACTTC. This translates into CASSEPKYEQYF.

This clone was observed once. The chain has TRBV6-5 and TRBJ1-4, with D unresolved. Germline V CDR1 and CDR2: MNHEY, SVGAGI. V lost 5 bases and J lost 7, with 14 bases in between. This CDR3 is 14 amino acids long. Here the CDR3 DNA reads TGTGCCAGCAGTCGCTCATATATACTTGAAAAACTGTTTTTT. Translated, it gives CASSRSYILEKLFF.

The J gene is TRBJ2-2, the V gene TRBV25-1; tentative D call: TRBD2 (6 bases). V was clipped by 4 bases and J by 6 bases, with 18 bases between them. The length of the CDR3 is 16 residues. CDR1 is MGHDK, CDR2 SYGVNS, per germline. This chain's CDR3 is CASSAHGTLKAGELFF. In DNA, the CDR3 is TGTGCCAGCAGTGCCCACGGGACTCTAAAAGCCGGGGAGCTGTTTTTT.

The chain joins TRBV18 to TRBJ1-5; unclear D gene. Germline CDR1 and CDR2: KGHSH and LQKENI. The V end lost 3 bases, the J end lost 5 bases, and 8 bases lay between the germline ends. The CDR3 has 13 residues. The CDR3 bases are TGTGCCAGCTCACCCACAGAATATCAGCCCCAGCATTTT. This translates into CASSPTEYQPQHF.

This clone was observed a few times. This rearrangement joins TRBV7-8 to TRBJ1-1; D gene ambiguous. Per germline, CDR1 SGHVS and CDR2 FQNEAQ. This CDR3 spans 13 amino acids. Trimming removed 5 bases at V and 4 bases at J, with 11 bases between. CDR3 in amino acids: CASSRTESTEAFF. The CDR3 nucleotides are TGTGCCAGCAGCCGTACGGAGAGCACTGAAGCTTTCTTT.

The genes are TRBV6-5 and TRBJ2-5, with D perhaps TRBD2 (7 bases). This CDR3 comprises 15 residues. Germline V gene data show CDR1 as MNHEY and CDR2 as SVGAGI. Deletions cut 3 bases from V and 5 bases from J, with 16 bases between. This CDR3 is CASSYQTSGGETQYF. As DNA, the CDR3 is TGTGCCAGCAGTTATCAAACTTCGGGGGGCGAGACCCAGTACTTC.

V usage is TRBV6-1 and J usage is TRBJ1-4; perhaps TRBD1 as D (5 bases). The germline V and J ends were trimmed by 4 bases and 3 bases, with 18 bases remaining between them. The CDR3 length is 17 residues. Germline-derived CDR1 and CDR2 are MNHNS and SASEGT. In DNA, the CDR3 is TGTGCCAGCAGTGTTTACCAGGGAAATGTAGCTAATGAAAAACTGTTTTTT. It specifies CASSVYQGNVANEKLFF.

The chain joins TRBV15 to TRBJ2-3; possibly TRBD2 for D (6 bases). Germline CDR1 LNHNV, CDR2 YYDKDF (reference sequence). V was pared by 0 bases and J by 5 bases, with 15 bases between. The CDR3 consists of 16 residues. The CDR3 spells CATSRDHLASGDTQYF. CDR3 coding DNA: TGTGCCACCAGCAGAGACCATCTAGCGTCGGGAGATACGCAGTATTTT.

This clone was seen a few times. In DNA form, the CDR3 reads TGCGCCAGCAGCCCGGGGGACAATGAGCAGTTCTTC. The encoded protein is CASSPGDNEQFF. This chain connects TRBV4-1 to TRBJ2-1, with D tentatively TRBD2 (6 bases). The germline V gene encodes CDR1 MGHRA and CDR2 YSYEKL. The CDR3 sequence is 12 residues long. The V end was cut by 4 bases, the J end by 5 bases, with 6 bases between.

The rearrangement links TRBV28 to TRBJ2-5; perhaps TRBD1 as D (6 bases). This CDR3 contains 14 residues. V lost 5 bases and J lost 1, with 11 bases in between. CDR1 MDHEN and CDR2 SYDVKM come from the germline V gene. In nucleotides, the CDR3 is TGTGCCAGCAGTCAGGGGCCCTCCCAAGAGACCCAGTACTTC. This codes for CASSQGPSQETQYF.

The rearrangement links TRBV19 to TRBJ2-7; D is undetermined. CDR3 length: 14 residues. The V end was cut by 5 bases, the J end by 1 base, with 12 bases between. Germline CDR1 is LNHDA and CDR2 is SQIVND (reference sequence). The CDR3 protein is CASSPRTFSYEQYF. CDR3 coding DNA: TGTGCCAGTAGTCCGCGAACGTTTTCCTACGAGCAGTACTTC.